One sample yielded the 12 T cell receptor beta chains listed below, sequenced in a study of CD8+CD57+ T cells in acquired aplastic anemia. Patients picked for sequencing had shown CD8+CD57+ cell expansion detected by flow cytometry. Profiles of TCR beta VDJ and CDR3 were generated from a genomic DNA template. TCRdb itself ran the reads through MiXCR, one entry per CDR3 protein. This table holds 150,000 or so distinct CDR3 sequences, roughly 43% found once. Sequencing input: sorted CD4+, CD8+, or CD8+CD57+ T cells (not recorded which) from PBMCs. These receptors were obtained from a human donor with aplastic anemia.

This clonotype occurred many times. J is TRBJ2-2 and V is TRBV20-1; 8 nucleotides line up with TRBD1. CDR1 and CDR2 (germline): DFQATT, SNEGSKA (reference sequence). This CDR3 region has 15 residues. With V trimmed by 5 bases and J by 2 bases, 7 bases remained unmatched. The CDR3 spells CSAQDRVKNTGELFF. As DNA, the CDR3 is TGCAGTGCTCAGGACAGGGTAAAAAACACCGGGGAGCTGTTTTTT.

V is TRBV20-1 and J is TRBJ2-3, with 7 bases lining up with TRBD2. CDR3 length equals 14 residues. Per the germline V gene, CDR1 is DFQATT and CDR2 is SNEGSKA (reference sequence). V gave up 1 base and J gave up 2 bases; unmatched junction bases: 3. The chain's CDR3 is CSARVAGVTDTQYF. CDR3 sequence (DNA): TGCAGTGCTAGAGTTGCGGGGGTCACAGATACGCAGTATTTT.

Comment on this clonotype: An end of the junction does not agree with germline; a read error may underlie this. The chain employs TRBV9 and TRBJ2-1; TRBD2 matches 13 bases. The germline CDR1 and CDR2 sequences are SGDLS and YYNGEE. The CDR3 extends over 14 amino acids. The CDR3 is CASSTSGRAGEQFF. The DNA for the CDR3 is TGCGCCAGCAGCACTAGCGGGAGGGCGGGTGAGCAGTTCTTC.

This clonotype was picked up one time. The chain combines TRBV7-2 with TRBJ2-7; TRBD2 matches 10 bases. Trimming removed 6 bases from V and 2 bases from J; junction bases left unmatched: 7. The CDR3 runs to 15 residues. CDR1 SGHTA and CDR2 FQGNSA come from the germline V gene. CDR3 in amino acids: CASRKKGLATYEQYF. Written as DNA, the CDR3 is TGTGCCAGCAGAAAAAAGGGACTAGCGACCTACGAGCAGTACTTC.

The chain links TRBV28 to TRBJ1-2, with D perhaps matching TRBD1 (5 bases). In germline, CDR1 is MDHEN, CDR2 SYDVKM. The CDR3 totals 15 residues. The ends were cut back, 6 bases at V and 5 bases at J, with 19 bases in the middle. The CDR3 coding sequence is TGTGCCAGCAGACCCTCCGGGACGGCTTTATATGGCTACACCTTC. This translates into CASRPSGTALYGYTF.

The gene calls are TRBV7-9 and TRBJ1-1, with TRBD1 identical over 10 bases. This CDR3 is 15 amino acids long. The germline gives CDR1 SEHNR, CDR2 FQNEAQ (reference sequence). V trimming: 4 bases; J trimming: 6 bases; junction bases outside the gene matches: 8. This CDR3 is CASSYRDRGGAEAFF. The DNA for the CDR3 is TGTGCCAGCAGCTACCGGGACAGGGGAGGTGCTGAAGCTTTCTTT.

This clonotype has at least ten counts. The rearrangement links TRBV5-1 to TRBJ2-3; D is ambiguous. The CDR3 extends over 16 amino acids. Deletions cut 4 bases from V and 1 base from J, with 16 bases between. CDR1 is SGHRS, CDR2 YFSETQ, per germline. The CDR3 here is CASSARGFAGTDTQYF. The CDR3 bases are TGCGCCAGCAGCGCAAGAGGTTTCGCGGGCACAGATACGCAGTATTTT.

The J gene is TRBJ2-7, the V gene TRBV10-2; a possible D gene is TRBD1 (6 bases). V was pared by 11 bases and J by 5 bases, with 16 bases between. The CDR3 has 12 amino acids. CDR1 is WSHSY and CDR2 is SAAADI in the germline V gene. The DNA of the CDR3 is TGCGCCGCCACAAGAACAGGGCACGAGCAGTACTTC. This sequence encodes CAATRTGHEQYF.

The chain joins TRBV20-1 to TRBJ2-1; 7 bases map to TRBD2. Per the germline V gene, CDR1 is DFQATT and CDR2 is SNEGSKA (reference sequence). This CDR3 is 12 amino acids long. V was pared by 6 bases and J by 6 bases, with 5 bases of the junction left unmatched. The CDR3 nucleotides are TGCAGTGCCGGGACTAACTTCAATGAGCAGTTCTTC. Translation gives CSAGTNFNEQFF.

This clonotype has a count of ten or more. The J gene is TRBJ2-1, the V gene TRBV6-1; 7 nucleotides agree with TRBD2. The ends lost 6 bases at V and 0 bases at J; junction bases unmatched: 2. Germline CDR1 and CDR2: MNHNS and SASEGT. CDR3 length: 14 amino acids. The CDR3 loop is CASSGGSSYNEQFF. The CDR3 DNA is TGTGCCAGCAGCGGCGGGAGCTCCTACAATGAGCAGTTCTTC.

The chain employs TRBV15 and TRBJ2-1; D might be TRBD2 (6 bases). The germline gives CDR1 LNHNV, CDR2 YYDKDF (reference sequence). The CDR3 is 16 amino acids. Trimming left V 6 bases short and J 10 bases short, with 25 bases between. The DNA for the CDR3 is TGTGCCACCAGTTTGTCCAGATTAGGACTATTAAGAGAGCAGTTCTTC. This encodes CATSLSRLGLLREQFF.

The CDR3 nucleotides read TGCGCCAGCATCCCATTAGGGCAGGGGCGGAACGAGCAGTACTTC. Its translation is CASIPLGQGRNEQYF. The V gene is TRBV10-2, the J gene TRBJ2-7; TRBD1 might be the D (6 bases). The CDR3 has 15 amino acids. The V gene lost 7 bases and the J gene lost 5 bases, with 21 bases spanning the gap. Germline CDR1 is WSHSY and CDR2 is SAAADI.